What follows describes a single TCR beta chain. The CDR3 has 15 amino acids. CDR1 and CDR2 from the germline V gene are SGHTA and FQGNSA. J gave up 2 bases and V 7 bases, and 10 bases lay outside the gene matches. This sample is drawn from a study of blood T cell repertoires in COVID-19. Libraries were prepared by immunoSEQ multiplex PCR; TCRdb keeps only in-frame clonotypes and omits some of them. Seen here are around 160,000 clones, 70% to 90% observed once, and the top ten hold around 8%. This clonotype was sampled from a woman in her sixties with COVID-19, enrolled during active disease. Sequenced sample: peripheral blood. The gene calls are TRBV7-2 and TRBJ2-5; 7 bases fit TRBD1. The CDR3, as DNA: TGTGCCAGCAAGGCCACAAGGACAGGACAAGAGACCCAGTACTTC. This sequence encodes CASKATRTGQETQYF. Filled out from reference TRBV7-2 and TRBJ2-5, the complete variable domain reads GAGVSQSPSNKVTEKGKDVELRCDPISGHTALYWYRQSLGQGLEFLIYFQGNSAPDKSGLPSDRFSAERTGGSVSTLTIQRTQQEDSAVYLCASKATRTGQETQYFGPGTRLLVL.